This TCR beta chain appears in the sequencing data of a study of cytomegalovirus exposure and HLA in healthy donors. Whole-study results and caveats: What was likely a sequencing artifact was a cluster of highly shared sequence variants. Reports credit the classifier with highly specific, highly sensitive diagnosis of cytomegalovirus status. There were under 200 TCR beta chains listed as cytomegalovirus-associated.

Regarding donors, all were healthy bone marrow donors. The PCR had 60 Vbeta and 13 Jbeta primers. Generated by immunoSEQ multiplex PCR, the TCRdb table keeps only in-frame clones and is missing some. The sample shows 130,000 or so clones, more than 55% of them seen only once. Germline CDR1 is SGHTA and CDR2 is FQGNSA. The length of the CDR3 is 15 residues. Trimming shortened V by 5 bases and J by 2 bases, and 12 bases separated the two germline ends. With regard to this clone: Its antigen remains unknown.

The receptor was isolated from a young man in good health and CMV-seronegative. The sample comprised PBMCs. The chain couples TRBV7-2 to TRBJ2-2; TRBD2 is a possible D gene (6 bases). The DNA of the CDR3 is TGTGCCAGCAGCCCCCGGGAGAGTAACACCGGGGAGCTGTTTTTT. Its protein is CASSPRESNTGELFF.